The rows below give T cell receptor beta chains drawn from one sample of a study of spatial heterogeneity in lung cancer. TCRdb called the 5' RACE reads again in MiXCR, with one record for every CDR3 protein. The sample consists of tens of thousands of distinct CDR3 sequences, 12% of them appearing once. The sample in question was PBMCs, obtained at surgery. The source is a male donor with early-stage non-small cell lung cancer. Each CDR3 is given with its conserved first and last residue. The D gene is left open where the match is weak. The listing skips clone size in some rows; elsewhere it reads once, few, many or a size class.

j_call v_call cdr3_length clone_size d_call cdr3_aa cdr3_nt
TRBJ2-2 TRBV4-3 17 few TRBD1 CASSQDPPGGDSGELFF TGCGCCAGCAGCCAAGATCCCCCAGGGGGCGATTCCGGGGAGCTGTTTTTT
TRBJ1-1 TRBV28 12 few TRBD1 CASRPNRGRAFF TGTGCCAGCAGACCTAACAGGGGAAGGGCTTTCTTT
TRBJ2-7 TRBV27 19 NA TRBD1 CASSFSVPTLRTGKYEQYF TGTGCCAGCAGTTTTTCCGTTCCCACGCTGCGGACAGGAAAATACGAGCAGTACTTC
TRBJ1-5 TRBV13 15 few TRBD1 CASSLNRGQVQPQHF TGTGCCAGCAGCCTTAACAGGGGGCAGGTACAGCCCCAGCATTTT
TRBJ1-2 TRBV7-3 13 many NA CASSPGANYGYTF TGTGCCAGCAGCCCAGGAGCTAACTATGGCTACACCTTC
TRBJ2-1 TRBV6-2/TRBV6-3 15 many TRBD2 CASSIELARRGEQFF TGTGCCAGCAGTATTGAACTAGCGAGGCGCGGTGAGCAGTTCTTC
TRBJ2-7 TRBV28 15 few NA CASSASDGYAYEQYF TGTGCCAGCAGCGCTTCGGACGGATATGCCTACGAGCAGTACTTC
TRBJ1-1 TRBV7-9 15 NA NA CASSLWEGLGTEAFF TGTGCCAGCAGCTTATGGGAGGGGTTGGGGACTGAAGCTTTCTTT
TRBJ2-5 TRBV7-2 13 NA NA CASSLAGPGTQYF TGTGCCAGCAGCTTAGCGGGCCCAGGGACCCAGTACTTC
TRBJ2-7 TRBV6-4 15 few NA CASTSEGPSLRMVNF TGTGCCAGCACATCAGAGGGACCGAGCCTACGAATGGTGAACTTC
TRBJ2-7 TRBV27 15 few NA CASSPNTDSLREQYF TGTGCCAGCAGTCCGAATACGGACTCCCTACGTGAGCAGTACTTC
TRBJ2-7 TRBV10-3 16 NA TRBD1 CAISESSRGLGYEQYF TGTGCCATCAGTGAGTCCAGCAGGGGGCTGGGGTACGAGCAGTACTTC
TRBJ2-1 TRBV4-3 15 NA TRBD1 CASSQEGQGMNEQFF TGCGCCAGCAGCCAAGAGGGACAGGGGATGAATGAGCAGTTCTTC
TRBJ1-1 TRBV19 15 many NA CASSIVGTPNTEAFF TGTGCCAGTAGTATAGTCGGGACACCGAACACTGAAGCTTTCTTT
TRBJ2-1 TRBV9 13 NA NA CASSVGRGQEQFF TGTGCCAGCAGCGTAGGCCGGGGGCAAGAGCAGTTCTTC
TRBJ2-3 TRBV29-1 12 NA NA CSVESLGDTQYF TGCAGCGTTGAATCTCTAGGAGATACGCAGTATTTT
TRBJ2-7 TRBV27 14 few TRBD1 CASSPRGPLYEQYF TGTGCCAGCAGTCCCAGGGGGCCCCTCTACGAGCAGTACTTC
TRBJ2-1 TRBV7-9 15 few NA CASSILRDKVNEQFF TGTGCCAGCAGCATACTCCGGGACAAGGTTAATGAGCAGTTCTTC
TRBJ2-3 TRBV7-2 14 NA NA CASRNNRGGDTQYF TGTGCCAGCAGGAATAACAGGGGGGGAGATACGCAGTATTTT
TRBJ1-1 TRBV28 14 NA NA CASSLQGMNTEAFF TGTGCCAGCAGTTTACAGGGGATGAACACTGAAGCTTTCTTT
TRBJ2-3 TRBV7-9 15 NA TRBD2 CASLWGTSATDTQYF TGTGCCAGCCTTTGGGGAACTAGCGCAACAGATACGCAGTATTTT
TRBJ1-5 TRBV29-1 15 few NA CSARLSGESNQPQHF TGCAGCGCTCGACTGTCGGGGGAAAGCAATCAGCCCCAGCATTTT
TRBJ2-3 TRBV7-9 18 NA TRBD2 CASSPIRGLAGSTDTQYF TGTGCCAGCAGCCCTATCCGTGGGCTAGCGGGTAGCACAGATACGCAGTATTTT
TRBJ2-3 TRBV27 13 NA NA CASSTAFTDTQYF TGTGCCAGCAGTACAGCGTTCACAGATACGCAGTATTTT
TRBJ2-2 TRBV20-1 16 NA TRBD1 CSAAGGRGLGTGELFF TGCAGTGCCGCTGGTGGCAGGGGGCTGGGCACCGGGGAGCTGTTTTTT
TRBJ2-1 TRBV28 17 NA NA CASSSPGTPSSYNEQFF TGTGCCAGCAGTTCGCCCGGGACGCCGAGCTCCTACAATGAGCAGTTCTTC
TRBJ2-7 TRBV7-9 14 NA TRBD2 CASSELAGAGEQYF TGTGCCAGCAGCGAACTAGCGGGAGCTGGTGAGCAGTACTTC
TRBJ1-2 TRBV6-6 14 few NA CASSRTGTQSGYTF TGTGCCAGCAGTCGCACCGGGACACAAAGTGGCTACACCTTC
TRBJ2-2 TRBV5-5 14 many NA CASSLAGYTGELFF TGTGCCAGCAGCTTGGCAGGGTACACCGGGGAGCTGTTTTTT
TRBJ2-3 TRBV10-3 16 many TRBD2 CAIEAGTSGSTDTQYF TGTGCCATCGAAGCCGGGACTAGCGGGAGTACAGATACGCAGTATTTT
TRBJ2-7 TRBV20-1 14 NA TRBD1 CSASMDRPSYEQYF TGCAGTGCTAGTATGGACAGGCCCTCCTACGAGCAGTACTTC
TRBJ1-5 TRBV7-9 15 NA NA CASSTSGNSNQPQHF TGTGCCAGCAGCACGTCGGGGAATAGCAATCAGCCCCAGCATTTT
TRBJ2-7 TRBV12-3/TRBV12-4 12 many NA CASSRQDYEQYF TGTGCCAGCAGTCGACAGGACTACGAGCAGTACTTC
TRBJ2-2 TRBV7-2 15 NA NA CASSIRDLSAGELFF TGTGCCAGCAGCATCCGGGACTTAAGCGCCGGGGAGCTGTTTTTT
TRBJ2-7 TRBV10-3 13 few NA CATVGEGVLWQYF TGTGCCACCGTGGGAGAAGGCGTTCTCTGGCAGTACTTC
TRBJ2-3 TRBV29-1 12 many NA CSVVPPTDTQYF TGCAGCGTTGTGCCCCCTACAGATACGCAGTATTTT
TRBJ2-4 TRBV2 12 many NA CASSGDRHIQYF TGTGCCAGCAGTGGAGACAGACACATTCAGTACTTC
TRBJ2-5 TRBV7-2 16 few TRBD2 CASSPRLAEIPETQYF TGTGCCAGCAGCCCAAGACTAGCGGAGATCCCAGAGACCCAGTACTTC
TRBJ2-7 TRBV4-1 17 many TRBD1 CASSQNVRGQGFYEQYF TGCGCCAGCAGCCAAAACGTCAGGGGACAGGGATTCTACGAGCAGTACTTC
TRBJ1-6 TRBV11-3 13 NA NA CASSVDRNSPLHF TGTGCCAGCAGCGTCGACAGGAATTCACCCCTCCACTTT
TRBJ1-2 TRBV6-5 15 few NA CASSKTRSSVYGYTF TGTGCCAGCTCTAAAACACGGAGTTCCGTCTATGGCTACACCTTC
TRBJ1-2 TRBV7-2 15 many NA CASSSASPRSYGYTF TGTGCCAGCAGCTCTGCCTCTCCAAGGAGCTATGGCTACACCTTC
TRBJ2-3 TRBV20-1 14 NA NA CSAAPGLSTDTQYF TGCAGTGCTGCCCCGGGACTCAGCACAGATACGCAGTATTTT
TRBJ1-1 TRBV4-3 16 NA NA CASSQDLKRGGTEAFF TGCGCCAGCAGCCAAGATCTTAAGAGGGGTGGCACTGAAGCTTTCTTT
TRBJ1-2 TRBV5-1 13 many NA CASSLEAGPGYTF TGCGCCAGCAGCTTGGAAGCGGGGCCTGGCTACACCTTC